This T cell receptor beta chain was sequenced in a study of memory CD4+ T cells and cytomegalovirus serostatus. Study-wide context: Healthy Belgian adult donors included under ten CMV-positive and approximately 25 CMV-negative people.

The sort gate was single viable CD3+CD4+CD8-CD45RO+ cells for memory CD4+ T cells. The junction had 19 bases not matched to a gene; V was cut back by 5 bases and J by 7 bases. The germline CDR1 and CDR2 sequences are SSHAT and FNYEAQ (reference sequence). The CDR3 covers 19 residues. In the original processing: Out-of-frame sequences were removed, leaving roughly 2,200,000 distinct TCRbeta sequences. Using immunoSEQ multiplex PCR, the repertoire was profiled, and TCRdb retains in-frame clones only, with some absent. The V and J calls and the clone size are those of that table, but D and trimming were determined from the DNA. The sample shows around 53,000 clones, 70% to 80% of them seen only once.

The chain carries TRBV7-7 and TRBJ2-2; 10 bases fit TRBD2. The clonotype originates from an adult in good health and CMV-seronegative. Input material: memory CD4+ T cells from blood. The CDR3 loop reads CASSLPPAGGRKSSGELFF. The CDR3 DNA reads TGTGCCAGCAGCCTCCCCCCAGCGGGAGGGCGGAAATCTAGCGGGGAGCTGTTTTTT.